A selection of T cell receptor beta chains follows, all from one sample in a study of control samples from healthy donors and cancer patients. Sequencing was performed with immunoSEQ multiplex PCR; in TCRdb, only in-frame clones are kept and a portion is missing. The data hold around 70,000 clones, with nearly 85% observed a single time. The specimen sequenced was blood. These receptors originate from a man aged 55 to 70 in good health. Each CDR3 is given with its conserved first and last residue. The D gene is left open where the match is weak. Clone size is given for some rows only: seen once, a few or many times, or a class if the clone is expanded.

J gene: TRBJ2-7
V gene: TRBV5-5
D gene: NA
clone size: NA
CDR3 DNA: TGTGCCAGCAGCTTACAGGGACGGTTTTACGAGCAGTACTTC
CDR3 protein: CASSLQGRFYEQYF

J gene: TRBJ2-7
V gene: TRBV30
D gene: NA
clone size: NA
CDR3 DNA: TGTGCCTGGAGTGTACTGGGCAGGGTCTACGAGCAGTACTTC
CDR3 protein: CAWSVLGRVYEQYF

J gene: TRBJ1-3
V gene: TRBV7-2
D gene: NA
clone size: NA
CDR3 DNA: TGTGCCAGCAGCTTAAGGGACACCGCCTCTGGAAACACCATATATTTT
CDR3 protein: CASSLRDTASGNTIYF

J gene: TRBJ2-7
V gene: TRBV27
D gene: NA
clone size: NA
CDR3 DNA: TGTGCCAGCAGTTGGACGGATTCCACCTACGAGCAGTACTTC
CDR3 protein: CASSWTDSTYEQYF

J gene: TRBJ2-2
V gene: TRBV27
D gene: TRBD2
clone size: NA
CDR3 DNA: TGTGCCAGCAGTTTCGGGACTAGCGGCACCGGGGAGCTGTTTTTT
CDR3 protein: CASSFGTSGTGELFF

J gene: TRBJ2-7
V gene: TRBV7-2
D gene: NA
clone size: NA
CDR3 DNA: TGTGCCAGCAGCTTAACAAGACAGAACTACGAGCAGTACTTC
CDR3 protein: CASSLTRQNYEQYF

J gene: TRBJ2-2
V gene: TRBV7-2
D gene: NA
clone size: NA
CDR3 DNA: TGTGCCAGCAGGAACCTAAGAACCGGGGAGCTGTTTTTT
CDR3 protein: CASRNLRTGELFF

J gene: TRBJ1-2
V gene: TRBV6-5
D gene: NA
clone size: NA
CDR3 DNA: TGTGCCAGCGTTCGCCGGACAGCCTATGGCTACACCTTC
CDR3 protein: CASVRRTAYGYTF

J gene: TRBJ1-2
V gene: TRBV6-2/TRBV6-3
D gene: NA
clone size: once
CDR3 DNA: TGTGCCAGCAGTTACGTGGGGCGCGGGGATGGCTACACCTTC
CDR3 protein: CASSYVGRGDGYTF

J gene: TRBJ2-7
V gene: TRBV5-1
D gene: TRBD2
clone size: NA
CDR3 DNA: TGCGCCAGCAGCTTGGGGGCCTCTAGCGGGAGTGCCTACGAGCAGTACTTC
CDR3 protein: CASSLGASSGSAYEQYF

J gene: TRBJ1-5
V gene: TRBV6-5
D gene: NA
clone size: NA
CDR3 DNA: TGTGCCAGCAGTTACTCTGGACAGAGAAATCAGCCCCAGCATTTT
CDR3 protein: CASSYSGQRNQPQHF

J gene: TRBJ1-3
V gene: TRBV11-3
D gene: NA
clone size: once
CDR3 DNA: TGTGCCAGCAGCCTAGATCTTTCATGGGCAGTTCAGAGCTCTGGAAACACCATATATTTT
CDR3 protein: CASSLDLSWAVQSSGNTIYF

J gene: TRBJ2-7
V gene: TRBV20-1
D gene: TRBD2
clone size: NA
CDR3 DNA: TGCAGTGCCCGGGACTACCCCGAGCAGTACTTC
CDR3 protein: CSARDYPEQYF

J gene: TRBJ1-2
V gene: TRBV6-5
D gene: TRBD1
clone size: once
CDR3 DNA: TGTGCCACCGGACAGGGGGCAGGGGGCTACACCTTC
CDR3 protein: CATGQGAGGYTF

J gene: TRBJ2-7
V gene: TRBV4-1
D gene: NA
clone size: NA
CDR3 DNA: TGCGCCAGCAGCCAAGAATCCGTCCTCTACGAGCAGTACTTC
CDR3 protein: CASSQESVLYEQYF

J gene: TRBJ1-2
V gene: TRBV5-1
D gene: NA
clone size: NA
CDR3 DNA: TGCGCCAGCAGCTCGGACTTTTATGGCTACACCTTC
CDR3 protein: CASSSDFYGYTF

J gene: TRBJ2-7
V gene: TRBV27
D gene: NA
clone size: NA
CDR3 DNA: TGTGCCAGCGGGGGGACAAGATTGAAACTTCAGTTC
CDR3 protein: CASGGTRLKLQF

J gene: TRBJ2-7
V gene: TRBV4-1
D gene: NA
clone size: once
CDR3 DNA: TGCGCCAGCAGCCAAGTCCCGGAGGACAGATCTTACGAGCAGTACTTC
CDR3 protein: CASSQVPEDRSYEQYF

J gene: TRBJ1-6
V gene: TRBV5-4
D gene: NA
clone size: NA
CDR3 DNA: TGTGCCAGCAGCTTGGATCCAACACAGGATAATTCACCCCTCCACTTT
CDR3 protein: CASSLDPTQDNSPLHF